What follows is one TCR beta chain and its context. Its antigen has not been determined. No much larger clonotype is one base removed from it; base qualities were not supplied. The entry originates in a study of blood T cell repertoires in COVID-19 (TCRdb year 2020). At the level of the whole study: Collaborator samples came from the United States, Italy and Spain and covered acute and convalescent phases of COVID-19. The prospective study material was composed of cDNA or gDNA derived from T cells, B-cell-depleted T cells, or PBMCs. Subjects who had been exposed to COVID-19, were actively infected with it, or had recovered from it provided the deeply sampled blood TCRbeta repertoires that made up the dataset. A freely available public database, intended as a resource for researchers studying the immune response to SARS-CoV-2, is where the repertoires were released. Samples were obtained from the ongoing ImmuneRACE study (first 160 participants) and from some 1,300 subjects provided by 6 global collaborators. Sample metadata almost always included a de-identified subject ID, COVID-19 status, age in years and sex. HLA class I and class II types, where available, came from metadata supplied by the sample provider rather than from assay-based typing. What the research found in general, with its limitations: The quantity of clinical and demographic metadata differed by source and by participant and was supplied without curation.

TCRbeta CDR3 regions were amplified from genomic DNA by means of the immunoSEQ Assay, a bias-controlled multiplex PCR. The source study handled its data this way. The number of nucleated cells in each sample was estimated by amplification of reference gene primers within the assay. Sequence reads were collapsed and filtered to measure the absolute abundance of every unique TCRbeta CDR3 rearrangement. For each sample, productive Simpson clonality was calculated by taking the square root of Simpson's diversity index across productive rearrangements. Sourced from immuneACCESS, this table was stored by TCRdb with only in-frame sequences that have V and J called. A share of the clones is absent; for the studies checked, an unresolved V gene accounts for under half, and the remainder has no known explanation. The DNA was the basis for D and trimming; V, J and clone size are from that table. Within this sample are some 500,000 clones, with roughly 88% of them counted one time only. The ten most abundant clones make up 1.8% of the sample.

Participants in the prospective study were aged roughly 18 to 100 years, lived in under 30 United States geographic areas, and enrolled through a virtual design. In the prospective study, cohorts were assigned on the basis of participant-reported clinical history obtained from a screening survey and a study questionnaire. ImmuneRACE Cohort 3 recovered participants were defined by two consecutive negative NP/OP PCR tests, healthcare professional clearance, or symptom resolution. In the prospective study, whole blood, serum and a nasopharyngeal or oropharyngeal swab were collected from each participant by mobile phlebotomists. Prospective study participants could optionally give additional blood draws and questionnaires over an approximately two-month period. Blood samples from the prospective study were shipped frozen or at room temperature prior to DNA extraction. This TCR came from a woman aged 40-49 years who had recovered from COVID-19. The sequencing sample was made of PBMCs or T cells enriched from blood (not recorded which).

The CDR3 here reads CASSFDRVRSGYTF. The bases read TGTGCCAGCAGCTTCGACAGGGTGCGTTCTGGCTACACCTTC. The rearranged segments are TRBV7-2 and TRBJ1-2; 7 central nucleotides agree with TRBD1. The germline V gene provides CDR1 SGHTA and CDR2 FQGNSA. There are 14 amino acids in the CDR3, from cysteine to phenylalanine inclusive. Left in the record is the CDR3 DNA by itself, 42 bases read in frame from the first base. The V end gives up 3 bases and the J end 7 bases, leaving 8 bases in the junction not matched to a gene.